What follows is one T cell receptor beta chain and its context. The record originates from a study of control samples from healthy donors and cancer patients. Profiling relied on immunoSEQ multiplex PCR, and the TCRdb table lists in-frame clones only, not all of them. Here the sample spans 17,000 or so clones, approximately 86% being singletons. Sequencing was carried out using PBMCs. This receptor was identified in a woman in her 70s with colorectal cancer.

CDR3 coding DNA: TGTGCCAGCAGCCCATCCGGGACGGATCTTAACAATGAGCAGTTCTTC. Protein sequence: CASSPSGTDLNNEQFF. The rearrangement joins TRBV9 to TRBJ2-1; D tentatively reads TRBD1 or TRBD2 (5 bases each). Between the trimmed V and J ends, which lost 4 bases and 5 bases, there was a span of 19 bases. CDR1 SGDLS and CDR2 YYNGEE come from the germline V gene. This CDR3 has 16 amino acids.